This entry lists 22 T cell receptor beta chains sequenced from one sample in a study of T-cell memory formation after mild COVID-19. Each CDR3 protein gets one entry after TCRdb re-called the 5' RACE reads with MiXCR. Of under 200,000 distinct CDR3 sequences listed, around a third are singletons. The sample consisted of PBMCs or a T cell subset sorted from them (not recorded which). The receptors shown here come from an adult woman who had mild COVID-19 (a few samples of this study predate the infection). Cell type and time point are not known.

The CDR3 here is CASSEGELANEQFF. The CDR3 DNA reads TGTGCCAGCAGTGAGGGAGAACTAGCCAATGAGCAGTTCTTC. This chain connects TRBV2 to TRBJ2-1; D may be TRBD2 (6 bases). Germline lookup yields CDR1 SNHLY and CDR2 FYNNEI. CDR3 length equals 14 residues. Trimming stripped 3 bases from V and 6 bases from J, with 12 bases between. The full variable domain, completed using reference TRBV2 and TRBJ2-1, is EPEVTQTPSHQVTQMGQEVILRCVPISNHLYFYWYRQILGQKVEFLVSFYNNEISEKSEIFDDQFSVERPDGSNFTLKIRSTKLEDSAMYFCASSEGELANEQFFGPGTRLTVL.

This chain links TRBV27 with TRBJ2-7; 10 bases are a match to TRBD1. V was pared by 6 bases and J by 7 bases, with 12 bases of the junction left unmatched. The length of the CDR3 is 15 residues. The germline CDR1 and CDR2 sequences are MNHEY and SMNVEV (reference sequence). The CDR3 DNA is TGTGCCAGCAGCCCTTTCTCCGGGACAGGGGTGGAGCAGTACTTC. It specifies CASSPFSGTGVEQYF.

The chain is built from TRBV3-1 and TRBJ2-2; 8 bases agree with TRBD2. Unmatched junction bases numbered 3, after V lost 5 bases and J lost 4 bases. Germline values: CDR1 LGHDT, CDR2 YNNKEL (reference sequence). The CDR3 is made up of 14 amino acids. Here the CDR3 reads CASSSGSSTGELFF. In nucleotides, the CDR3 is TGTGCCAGCAGCAGCGGGAGTAGCACCGGGGAGCTGTTTTTT. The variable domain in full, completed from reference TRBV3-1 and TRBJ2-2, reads DTAVSQTPKYLVTQMGNDKSIKCEQNLGHDTMYWYKQDSKKFLKIMFSYNNKELIINETVPNRFSPKSPDKAHLNLHINSLELGDSAVYFCASSSGSSTGELFFGEGSRLTVL.

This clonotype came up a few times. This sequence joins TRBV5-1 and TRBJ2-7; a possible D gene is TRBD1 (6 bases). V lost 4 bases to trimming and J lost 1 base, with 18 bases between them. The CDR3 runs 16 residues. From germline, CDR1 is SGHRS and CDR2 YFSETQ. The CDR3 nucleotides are TGCGCCAGCAGCCCCCAACAGGGAATGAGGTCCTACGAGCAGTACTTC. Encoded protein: CASSPQQGMRSYEQYF.

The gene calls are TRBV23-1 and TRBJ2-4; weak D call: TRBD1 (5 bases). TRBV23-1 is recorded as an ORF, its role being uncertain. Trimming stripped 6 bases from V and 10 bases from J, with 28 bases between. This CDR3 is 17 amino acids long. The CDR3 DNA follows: TGCGCCAGCAGCCGGCCAGGTTCCGACAGACGCCAAACGATTCAGTACTTC. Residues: CASSRPGSDRRQTIQYF.

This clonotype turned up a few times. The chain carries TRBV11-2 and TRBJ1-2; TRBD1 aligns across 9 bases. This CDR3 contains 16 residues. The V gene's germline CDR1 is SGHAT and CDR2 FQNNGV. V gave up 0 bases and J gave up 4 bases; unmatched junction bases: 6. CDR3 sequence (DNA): TGTGCCAGCAGCTTAGATCCCGGGACAGGGCCCTATGGCTACACCTTC. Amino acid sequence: CASSLDPGTGPYGYTF.

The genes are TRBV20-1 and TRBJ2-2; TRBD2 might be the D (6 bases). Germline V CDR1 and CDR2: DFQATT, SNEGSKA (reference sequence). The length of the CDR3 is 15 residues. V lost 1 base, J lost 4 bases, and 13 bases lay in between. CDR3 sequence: CSARVGGAATGELFF. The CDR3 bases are TGCAGTGCTAGAGTCGGCGGGGCGGCCACCGGGGAGCTGTTTTTT.

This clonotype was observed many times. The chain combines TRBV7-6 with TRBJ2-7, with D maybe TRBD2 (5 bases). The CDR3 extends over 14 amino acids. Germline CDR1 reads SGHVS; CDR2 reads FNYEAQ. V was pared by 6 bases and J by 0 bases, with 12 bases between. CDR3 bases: TGTGCCAGCAGTTTAAGCGGTAGCTCCTACGAGCAGTACTTC. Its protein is CASSLSGSSYEQYF.

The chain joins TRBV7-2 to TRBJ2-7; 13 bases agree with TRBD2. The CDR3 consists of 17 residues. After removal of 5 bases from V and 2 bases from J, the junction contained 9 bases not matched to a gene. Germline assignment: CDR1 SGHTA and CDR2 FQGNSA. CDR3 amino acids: CASSLLLAGGRPYEQYF. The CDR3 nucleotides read TGTGCCAGCAGCCTCCTACTAGCGGGGGGGCGGCCCTACGAGCAGTACTTC.

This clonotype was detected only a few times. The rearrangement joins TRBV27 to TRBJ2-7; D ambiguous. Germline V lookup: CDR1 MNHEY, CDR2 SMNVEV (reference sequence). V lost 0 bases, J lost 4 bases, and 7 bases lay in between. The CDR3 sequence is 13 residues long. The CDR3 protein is CASSLSVRYEQYF. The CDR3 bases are TGTGCCAGCAGTTTATCGGTGCGGTACGAGCAGTACTTC.

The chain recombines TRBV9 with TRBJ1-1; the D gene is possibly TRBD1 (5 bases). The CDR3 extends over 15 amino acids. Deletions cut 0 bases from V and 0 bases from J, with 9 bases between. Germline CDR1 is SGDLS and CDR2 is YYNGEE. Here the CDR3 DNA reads TGTGCCAGCAGCGTAGACGGGGCCTTGAACACTGAAGCTTTCTTT. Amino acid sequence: CASSVDGALNTEAFF.

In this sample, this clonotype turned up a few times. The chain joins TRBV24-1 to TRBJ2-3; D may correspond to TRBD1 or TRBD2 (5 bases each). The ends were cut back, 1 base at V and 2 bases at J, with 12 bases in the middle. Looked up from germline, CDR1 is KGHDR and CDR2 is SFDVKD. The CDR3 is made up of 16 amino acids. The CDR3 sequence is CATSDFVGTTTDTQYF. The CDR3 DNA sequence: TGTGCCACCAGTGATTTTGTGGGGACCACCACAGATACGCAGTATTTT.

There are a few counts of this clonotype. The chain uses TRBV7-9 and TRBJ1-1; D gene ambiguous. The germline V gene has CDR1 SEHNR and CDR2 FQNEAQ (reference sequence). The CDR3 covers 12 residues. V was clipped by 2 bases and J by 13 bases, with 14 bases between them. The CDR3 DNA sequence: TGTGCCAGCAGCTTAATACCCATGATGTATTTCTTT. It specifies CASSLIPMMYFF.

The CDR3 protein is CASPSKGPDNYGYTF. The CDR3 DNA reads TGTGCCAGCCCATCAAAAGGGCCCGATAACTATGGCTACACCTTC. The chain has TRBV7-9 and TRBJ1-2; no clear D gene. Germline V gene lookup returns CDR1 SEHNR and CDR2 FQNEAQ (reference sequence). This CDR3 spans 15 amino acids. V shed 8 bases and J shed 1 base, with 17 bases lying between them.

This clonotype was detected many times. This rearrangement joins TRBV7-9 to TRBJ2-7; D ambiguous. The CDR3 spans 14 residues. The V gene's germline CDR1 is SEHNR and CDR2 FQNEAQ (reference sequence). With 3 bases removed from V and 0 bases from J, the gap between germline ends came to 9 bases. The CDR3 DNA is TGTGCCAGCAGCTTTGGGCGTAGCTCCTACGAGCAGTACTTC. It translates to CASSFGRSSYEQYF.

The CDR3, as DNA: TGTGCCAGCTCACCATTTCTTGAGACCCAGTACTTC. This translates into CASSPFLETQYF. V is TRBV18 and J is TRBJ2-5; D is undetermined. Looked up from germline, CDR1 is KGHSH and CDR2 is LQKENI. This CDR3 is 12 amino acids long. V was shortened by 2 bases and J by 5 bases, with 6 bases between the two germline ends.

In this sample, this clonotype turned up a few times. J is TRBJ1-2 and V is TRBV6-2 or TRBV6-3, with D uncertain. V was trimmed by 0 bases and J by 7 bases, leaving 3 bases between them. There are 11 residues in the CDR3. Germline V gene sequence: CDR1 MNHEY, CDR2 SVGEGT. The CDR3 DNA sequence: TGTGCCAGCAGTTACTCGACTGGCTACACCTTC. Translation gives CASSYSTGYTF.

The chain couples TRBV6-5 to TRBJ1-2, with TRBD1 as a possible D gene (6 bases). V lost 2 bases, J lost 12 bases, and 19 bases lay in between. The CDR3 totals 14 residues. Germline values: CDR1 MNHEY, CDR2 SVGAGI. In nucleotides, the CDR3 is TGTGCCAGCAGTTACGGGGGGGGGCAGTTTGAGAACACCTTC. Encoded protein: CASSYGGGQFENTF.

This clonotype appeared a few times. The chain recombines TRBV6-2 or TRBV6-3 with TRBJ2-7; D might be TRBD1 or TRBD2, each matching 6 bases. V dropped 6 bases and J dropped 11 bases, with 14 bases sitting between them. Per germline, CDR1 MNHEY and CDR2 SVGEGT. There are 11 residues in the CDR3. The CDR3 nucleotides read TGTGCCAGCAGGTCTCCGGGGGCAAAGTACTTC. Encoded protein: CASRSPGAKYF.

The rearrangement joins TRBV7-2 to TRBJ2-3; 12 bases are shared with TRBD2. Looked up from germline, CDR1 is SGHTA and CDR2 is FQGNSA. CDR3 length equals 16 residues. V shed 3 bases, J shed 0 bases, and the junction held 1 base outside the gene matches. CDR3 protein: CASSFLAGGSTDTQYF. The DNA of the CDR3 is TGTGCCAGCAGCTTCCTAGCGGGAGGGAGCACAGATACGCAGTATTTT.

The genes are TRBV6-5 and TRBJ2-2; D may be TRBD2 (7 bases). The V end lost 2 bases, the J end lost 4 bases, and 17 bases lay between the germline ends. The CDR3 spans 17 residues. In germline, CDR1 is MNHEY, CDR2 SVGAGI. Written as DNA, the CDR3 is TGTGCCAGCAGTTACACCCTCTGGGGGGGCCCCACCGGGGAGCTGTTTTTT. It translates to CASSYTLWGGPTGELFF.

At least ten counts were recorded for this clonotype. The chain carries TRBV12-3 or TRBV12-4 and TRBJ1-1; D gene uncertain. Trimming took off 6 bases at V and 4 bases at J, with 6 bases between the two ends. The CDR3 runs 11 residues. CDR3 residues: CASSRGTEAFF. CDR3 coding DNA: TGTGCCAGCAGCCGGGGCACTGAAGCTTTCTTT.